The rows below give T cell receptor beta chains drawn from one sample of a study of blood T cells in healthy people across ages. Each CDR3 protein is one row after TCRdb ran MiXCR on the 5' RACE reads. Altogether hundreds of thousands of distinct CDR3 sequences are present, approximately 52% being singletons, with the ten largest covering about 13%. Source material: blood. The source is a woman older than 75 in good health. Each CDR3 is given with its conserved first and last residue. D genes are given only for firm matches. Size is stated for part of the rows, as once, few or many counts, or as a class when the clone is expanded.

J | V | size | D | DNA | CDR3
TRBJ2-5 | TRBV29-1 | NA | NA | TGCAGCGTAGCGGACAGTAACCAAGAGACCCAGTACTTC | CSVADSNQETQYF
TRBJ2-3 | TRBV2 | NA | NA | TGTGCCAGCAGCCCTACTATGCCCGAACTGGGGGACACGGTCACAGATACGCAGTATTTT | CASSPTMPELGDTVTDTQYF
TRBJ2-3 | TRBV3-1 | NA | TRBD2 | TGTGCCAGCAGCCAAGGAGTTAGGACTAGCGGCCCTAAAAGCACAGATACGCAGTATTTT | CASSQGVRTSGPKSTDTQYF
TRBJ2-7 | TRBV7-9 | many | NA | TGTGCCAGCAGCTTAGCTACTAGTGCGGCGTACGAGCAGTACTTC | CASSLATSAAYEQYF
TRBJ2-3 | TRBV12-5 | NA | NA | TGTGCTAGTGGTTTAGAAAATAAACAAACGGTCGGTATGAGTCCGTATTTT | CASGLENKQTVGMSPYF
TRBJ2-1 | TRBV5-1 | NA | NA | TGCGCCAGCAGCTTGTCAGGGAGTGAGCAGTTCTTC | CASSLSGSEQFF
TRBJ2-3 | TRBV7-9 | NA | TRBD2 | TGTGCCAGCAGCTTAACGGCTAGCGGGCACACAGAGACGCAGTATTTT | CASSLTASGHTETQYF
TRBJ2-7 | TRBV12-3/TRBV12-4 | NA | NA | TGTGCCCGCAGTTTCTCCGGGAGACCCTACGAGCAGTACTTC | CARSFSGRPYEQYF
TRBJ2-2 | TRBV7-3 | once | NA | TGTGCCAGCACCCCGAGGCAGGCAAATGTGGACACCGGGGAGCTGTTTTTT | CASTPRQANVDTGELFF
TRBJ2-3 | TRBV30 | NA | NA | TGTGCCTGGTCAAATAGCCGAGATACGCAGTATTTT | CAWSNSRDTQYF
TRBJ1-1 | TRBV5-1 | NA | NA | TGCGCCAGCAGCTTGGAGGGCTTCAACACTGAAGCTTTCTTT | CASSLEGFNTEAFF
TRBJ2-1 | TRBV5-1 | NA | TRBD2 | TGCGCCAGCAGCTTGGGAGTGACTAGCGCTTCGAGCTCCTACAATGAGCAGTTCTTC | CASSLGVTSASSSYNEQFF
TRBJ1-5 | TRBV7-9 | few | NA | TGTGCCAGCAGCTTAGCGGCGGCTCAGCCCCAGCATTTT | CASSLAAAQPQHF
TRBJ2-7 | TRBV25-1 | NA | NA | TGTGCCAGCAGTGAACCGGACAGCGCGGACCCCTACGAGCAGTACTTC | CASSEPDSADPYEQYF
TRBJ1-2 | TRBV15 | NA | TRBD1 | TGTGCCACCAGCAGAGGTGGACAGGGGTTTTCTGGCGGCTACACCTTC | CATSRGGQGFSGGYTF
TRBJ2-1 | TRBV25-1 | few | TRBD1 | TGTGCCAGCAGGGGGACAGGAACAAATGAGCAGTTCTTC | CASRGTGTNEQFF
TRBJ2-4 | TRBV4-3 | NA | TRBD2 | TGCGCCAGCAGCCAAGATAAGGGGAGGGGCAAAAACATTCAGTACTTC | CASSQDKGRGKNIQYF
TRBJ1-4 | TRBV6-6 | NA | NA | TGTGCCAGCAAGGGGGGGCATTTACGGGAAAAACTGTTTTTT | CASKGGHLREKLFF
TRBJ1-6 | TRBV3-1 | few | TRBD1 | TGTGCCAGCAGCCAAGCGGGGGGGCCAGCGGGACAGCAAAATTCACCCCTCCACTTT | CASSQAGGPAGQQNSPLHF
TRBJ2-2 | TRBV20-1 | NA | TRBD2 | TGCAGTGCCAGACCCTTTACTAGCGGGGGGGTCCGTAACACCGGGGAGCTGTTTTTT | CSARPFTSGGVRNTGELFF
TRBJ1-5 | TRBV21-1 | NA | NA | TGTGCCAGCAGCGGGGGGTTCGCAGGGCCCCAGCCCCAGCATTTT | CASSGGFAGPQPQHF
TRBJ2-3 | TRBV3-1 | NA | NA | TGTGCCAGCAGCCAAGTTCTGCGAGCATCAGATACGCAGTATTTT | CASSQVLRASDTQYF
TRBJ1-4 | TRBV9 | few | NA | TGTGCCAGCAGCGTAGCAGTGGGGGTTAATGAAAAACTGTTTTTT | CASSVAVGVNEKLFF
TRBJ2-4 | TRBV10-3 | NA | NA | TGTGCCATCAGTCCGGACAGAGCTACGCTCAAATACAAAAACATTCAGTACTTC | CAISPDRATLKYKNIQYF
TRBJ1-6 | TRBV27 | many | NA | TGTGCCAGCAGTTCCGGCAGCTCCTATAATTCACCCCTCCACTTT | CASSSGSSYNSPLHF
TRBJ2-1 | TRBV5-6 | many | NA | TGTGCCAGCAGCTTGGGCCCGGGACTTATTTACAATGAGCAGTTCTTC | CASSLGPGLIYNEQFF
TRBJ2-7 | TRBV11-2 | few | NA | TGTGCCAGCAGCTTAATGAGCTACGAGCAGTACTTC | CASSLMSYEQYF
TRBJ2-1 | TRBV20-1 | many | NA | TGCAGTGCTAGAGATCTTGGGATGAGCTCCTACAATGAGCAGTTCTTC | CSARDLGMSSYNEQFF
TRBJ2-3 | TRBV5-1 | many | NA | TGCGCCAGCAGTTGGCAGCCCACAGATACGCAGTATTTT | CASSWQPTDTQYF
TRBJ2-3 | TRBV7-9 | NA | NA | TGTGCCAGCAGCAGTATTGGGACGGGGCTTAATCCCTCGGCAACGGATACGCAGTATTTT | CASSSIGTGLNPSATDTQYF
TRBJ2-1 | TRBV20-1 | many | TRBD2 | TGCAGTGCTAGAGATAGGCCTAGCGGCTACAATGAGCAGTTCTTC | CSARDRPSGYNEQFF
TRBJ1-1 | TRBV29-1 | NA | NA | TGCAGCGTTGGTCTAGTCGGGAACACTGAAGCTTTCTTT | CSVGLVGNTEAFF
TRBJ2-1 | TRBV29-1 | many | NA | TGCAGCGCTGCCAACAATGAGCAGTTCTTC | CSAANNEQFF
TRBJ2-5 | TRBV2 | NA | NA | TGTGCCCGCGAAGCAGGGCAGCTCCTATGCAATGAGCAGTACTTC | CAREAGQLLCNEQYF
TRBJ2-2 | TRBV25-1 | few | TRBD2 | TGTGCCAGCAGTGAGGTAGCGGGAGTGAACACCGGGGAGCTGTTTTTT | CASSEVAGVNTGELFF
TRBJ2-1 | TRBV7-8 | many | NA | TGTGCCAGCAGCTTAGGGTTCAGCGGAAGCTCCTACAATGAGCAGTTCTTC | CASSLGFSGSSYNEQFF